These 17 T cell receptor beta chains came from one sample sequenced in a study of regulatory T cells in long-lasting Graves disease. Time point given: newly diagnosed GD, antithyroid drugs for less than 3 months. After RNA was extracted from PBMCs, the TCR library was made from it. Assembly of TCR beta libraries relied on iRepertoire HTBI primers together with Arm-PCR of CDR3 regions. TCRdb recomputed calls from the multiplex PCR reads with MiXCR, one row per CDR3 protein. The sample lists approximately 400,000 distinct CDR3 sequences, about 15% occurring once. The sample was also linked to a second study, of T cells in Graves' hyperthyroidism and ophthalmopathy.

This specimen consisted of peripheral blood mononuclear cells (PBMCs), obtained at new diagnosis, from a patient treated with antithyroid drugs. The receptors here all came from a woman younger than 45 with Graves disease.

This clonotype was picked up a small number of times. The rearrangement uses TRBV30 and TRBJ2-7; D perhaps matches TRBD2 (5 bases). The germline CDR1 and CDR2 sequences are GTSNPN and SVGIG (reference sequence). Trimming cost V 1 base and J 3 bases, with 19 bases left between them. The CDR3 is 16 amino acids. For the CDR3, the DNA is TGTGCCTGGAGTGGCGTGGGTGGAGGAATCGACTACGAGCAGTACTTC. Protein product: CAWSGVGGGIDYEQYF.

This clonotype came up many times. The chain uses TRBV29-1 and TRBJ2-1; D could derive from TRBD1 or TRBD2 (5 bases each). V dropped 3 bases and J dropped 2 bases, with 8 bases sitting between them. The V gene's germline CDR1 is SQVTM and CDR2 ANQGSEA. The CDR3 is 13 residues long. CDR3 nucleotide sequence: TGCAGCGTTGATGGGGGACCCTACAATGAGCAGTTCTTC. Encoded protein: CSVDGGPYNEQFF.

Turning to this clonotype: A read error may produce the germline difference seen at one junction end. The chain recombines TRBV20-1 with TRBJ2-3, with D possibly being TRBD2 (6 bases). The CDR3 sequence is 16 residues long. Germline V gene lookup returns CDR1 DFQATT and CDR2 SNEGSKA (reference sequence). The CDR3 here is CSSRSLTSLVRDTQYF. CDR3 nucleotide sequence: TGCAGTTCTAGATCTTTGACTAGTCTGGTACGAGATACGCAGTATTTT.

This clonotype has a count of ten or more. In nucleotides, the CDR3 is TGCAGCGTTGCGTCAGACAGGGTCTCTGGAAACACCATATATTTT. Protein sequence: CSVASDRVSGNTIYF. This chain uses TRBV29-1 with TRBJ1-3; 7 bases align to TRBD1. The V and J ends lost 4 bases and 0 bases, in that order; junction bases with no gene match: 6. The CDR3 totals 15 residues. CDR1 SQVTM and CDR2 ANQGSEA come from the germline V gene.

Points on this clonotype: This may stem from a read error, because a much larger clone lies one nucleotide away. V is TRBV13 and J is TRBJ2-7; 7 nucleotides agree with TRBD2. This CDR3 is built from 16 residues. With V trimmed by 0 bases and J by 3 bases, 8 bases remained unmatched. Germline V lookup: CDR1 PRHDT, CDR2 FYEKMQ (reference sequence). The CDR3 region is CASSLGRGGRDYEQYF. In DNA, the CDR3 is TGTGCCAGCAGCTTAGGGCGCGGGGGAAGGGACTACGAGCAGTACTTC.

In DNA, the CDR3 is TGTGCCACCGACCTCAGGGGGCTAGAGACCCAGTACTTC. It encodes CATDLRGLETQYF. The rearrangement uses TRBV9 and TRBJ2-5, with 8 bases identical to TRBD1. The germline V gene encodes CDR1 SGDLS and CDR2 YYNGEE. This CDR3 spans 13 amino acids. Germline trimming cut 9 bases from V and 4 bases from J; bases unmatched to any gene: 8.

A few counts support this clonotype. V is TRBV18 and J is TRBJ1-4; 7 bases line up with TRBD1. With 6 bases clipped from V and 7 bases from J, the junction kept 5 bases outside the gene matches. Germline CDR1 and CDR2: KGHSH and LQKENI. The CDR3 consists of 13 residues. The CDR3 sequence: CASSLDRVEKLFF. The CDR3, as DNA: TGTGCCAGCTCCCTCGACAGGGTTGAAAAACTGTTTTTT. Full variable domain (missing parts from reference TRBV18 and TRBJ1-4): NAGVMQNPRHLVRRRGQEARLRCSPMKGHSHVYWYRQLPEEGLKFMVYLQKENIIDESGMPKERFSAEFPKEGPSILRIQQVVRGDSAAYFCASSLDRVEKLFFGSGTQLSVL.

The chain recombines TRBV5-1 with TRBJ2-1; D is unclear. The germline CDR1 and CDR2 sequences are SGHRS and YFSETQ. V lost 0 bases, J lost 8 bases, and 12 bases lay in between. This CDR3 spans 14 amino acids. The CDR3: CASSLAWVRDEQFF. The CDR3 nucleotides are TGCGCCAGCAGCTTGGCCTGGGTTCGCGATGAGCAGTTCTTC.

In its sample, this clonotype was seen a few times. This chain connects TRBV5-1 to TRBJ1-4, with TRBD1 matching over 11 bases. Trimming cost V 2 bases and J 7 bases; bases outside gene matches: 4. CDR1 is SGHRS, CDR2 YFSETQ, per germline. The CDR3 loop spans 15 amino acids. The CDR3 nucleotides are TGCGCCAGCAGCTTCCGAGGGACAGGGGGTGAAAAACTGTTTTTT. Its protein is CASSFRGTGGEKLFF. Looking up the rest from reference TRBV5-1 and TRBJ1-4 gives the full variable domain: KAGVTQTPRYLIKTRGQQVTLSCSPISGHRSVSWYQQTPGQGLQFLFEYFSETQRNKGNFPGRFSGRQFSNSRSEMNVSTLELGDSALYLCASSFRGTGGEKLFFGSGTQLSVL.

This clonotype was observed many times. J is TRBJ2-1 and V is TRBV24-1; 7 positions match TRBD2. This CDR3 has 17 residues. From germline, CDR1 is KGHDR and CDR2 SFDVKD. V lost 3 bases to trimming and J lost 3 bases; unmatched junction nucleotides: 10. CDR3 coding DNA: TGTGCCACCAGTGATACCACCGGGACTACCGACTACAATGAGCAGTTCTTC. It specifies CATSDTTGTTDYNEQFF.

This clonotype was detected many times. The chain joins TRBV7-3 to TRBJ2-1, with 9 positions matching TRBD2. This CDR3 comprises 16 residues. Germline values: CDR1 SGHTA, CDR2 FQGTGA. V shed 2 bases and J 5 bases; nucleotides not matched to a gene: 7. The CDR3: CASSLLGGRANNEQFF. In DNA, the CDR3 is TGTGCCAGCAGCTTACTCGGCGGGAGGGCCAACAATGAGCAGTTCTTC.

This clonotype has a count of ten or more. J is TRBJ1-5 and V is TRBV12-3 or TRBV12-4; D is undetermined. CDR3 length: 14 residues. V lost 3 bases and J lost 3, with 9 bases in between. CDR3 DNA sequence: TGTGCCAGCAGTTTGACCGACAACAATCAGCCCCAGCATTTT. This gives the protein CASSLTDNNQPQHF.

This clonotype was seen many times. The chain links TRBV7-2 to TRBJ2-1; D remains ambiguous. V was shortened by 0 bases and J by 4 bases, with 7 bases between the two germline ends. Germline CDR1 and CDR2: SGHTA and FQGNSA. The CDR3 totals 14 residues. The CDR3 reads CASSLASEYNEQFF. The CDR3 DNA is TGTGCCAGCAGCTTAGCTTCAGAATACAATGAGCAGTTCTTC.

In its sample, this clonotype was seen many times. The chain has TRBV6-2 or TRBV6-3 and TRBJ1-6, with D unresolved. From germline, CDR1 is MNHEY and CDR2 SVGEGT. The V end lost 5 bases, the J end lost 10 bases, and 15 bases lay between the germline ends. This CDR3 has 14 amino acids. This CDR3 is CASSTLRESSPLHF. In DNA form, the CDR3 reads TGTGCCAGCAGTACACTGCGAGAGTCCTCACCCCTCCACTTT.

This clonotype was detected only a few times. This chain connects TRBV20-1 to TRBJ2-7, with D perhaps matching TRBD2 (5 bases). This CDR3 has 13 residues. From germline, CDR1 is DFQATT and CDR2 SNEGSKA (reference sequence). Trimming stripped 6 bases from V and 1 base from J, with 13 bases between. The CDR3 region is CSAPLRESYEQYF. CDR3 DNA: TGCAGTGCCCCCCTAAGGGAGTCCTACGAGCAGTACTTC.

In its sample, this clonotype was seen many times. CDR3 sequence: CSVEAYAAEAFF. The CDR3 nucleotides read TGCAGCGTTGAGGCTTACGCAGCTGAAGCTTTCTTT. This chain joins TRBV29-1 and TRBJ1-1; D gene ambiguous. V lost 3 bases and J 6 bases, leaving 11 bases between the germline ends. The CDR3 spans 12 residues. Germline V lookup: CDR1 SQVTM, CDR2 ANQGSEA.

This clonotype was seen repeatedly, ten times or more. The CDR3: CASSLTAGLRIPRANTGELFF. The CDR3 nucleotides are TGTGCCAGCAGCTTAACCGCGGGACTAAGGATCCCCCGAGCGAACACCGGGGAGCTGTTTTTT. The chain combines TRBV7-3 with TRBJ2-2, with 7 bases identical to TRBD2. The CDR3 contains 21 residues. The germline CDR1 and CDR2 sequences are SGHTA and FQGTGA. The junction had 16 bases not matched to a gene; V was cut back by 0 bases and J by 0 bases.